This TCR beta chain was captured by sequencing in a study of control samples from healthy donors and cancer patients. Trimming stripped 3 bases from V and 10 bases from J, with 12 bases between. The germline V gene encodes CDR1 GTSNPN and CDR2 SVGIG (reference sequence). This CDR3 spans 11 amino acids. Generated by immunoSEQ multiplex PCR, the TCRdb table keeps only in-frame clones and is missing some. The sample contains around 120,000 clones, approximately 93% of which appear only once. The sample taken for sequencing was blood. The TCR was taken from a man in his thirties or forties in good health. This chain uses TRBV30 with TRBJ1-1; D possibly corresponds to TRBD1 (5 bases). In DNA form, the CDR3 reads TGTGCCTGGAGGTCTGTGGGGCTAGCTTTCTTT. Translated: CAWRSVGLAFF.